This record concerns one T cell receptor beta chain sequence. This CDR3 has 16 amino acids. V gave up 2 bases and J gave up 2 bases; unmatched junction bases: 9. The germline gives CDR1 SGHAT, CDR2 FQNNGV. This entry comes from a study of blood T cell repertoires in COVID-19. Study as a whole: Samples representing acute and convalescent COVID-19 were sourced from the United States, Italy and Spain. The analysed material was cDNA or gDNA that came from T cells, B-cell-depleted T cells, or PBMCs.

Assay used: immunoSEQ multiplex PCR; TCRdb lists only in-frame clones, some missing. The table records fewer than 350,000 clones, about nine tenths of them present only once. The cohort comprised adults aged 18 to 89 years residing in around 25 US areas. Cohort assignment relied on participant-reported clinical history. V is TRBV11-2 and J is TRBJ2-7; 7 nucleotides line up with TRBD1. Sequenced input: PBMCs or T cells enriched from blood (not recorded which). The TCR originated in a man in his 60s who had recovered from COVID-19. CDR3 region: CASSLKGTGVPYEQYF. The CDR3 DNA is TGTGCCAGCAGCTTAAAGGGCACAGGGGTTCCCTACGAGCAGTACTTC.